Below, 20 T cell receptor beta chains from the same sample are listed, as sequenced in a study of blood T cell repertoires in COVID-19. The assay was immunoSEQ multiplex PCR, and TCRdb's table has in-frame clones only and misses some. The sample shows some 260,000 clones, roughly 91% of them seen only once. The material sequenced was PBMCs or T cells enriched from blood (not recorded which). Every receptor here comes from a man aged 40-49 years who had recovered from COVID-19.

This clone has a single count. The V gene is TRBV9, the J gene TRBJ1-4; a possible D gene is TRBD1 (6 bases). Deletions cut 3 bases from V and 8 bases from J, with 11 bases between. The germline V gene encodes CDR1 SGDLS and CDR2 YYNGEE. CDR3 length equals 13 residues. The CDR3 sequence: CASSAGHSEKLFF. CDR3 in DNA: TGTGCCAGCAGCGCGGGACATAGCGAAAAACTGTTTTTT.

J is TRBJ2-1 and V is TRBV4-3; the match to TRBD1 covers 8 bases. J was trimmed by 7 bases and V by 0 bases; bases with no gene match: 5. Germline CDR1 reads LGHNA; CDR2 reads YSLEER. CDR3 size: 15 residues. This chain's CDR3 is CASSQDQGAGNEQFF. Written as DNA, the CDR3 is TGCGCCAGCAGCCAAGATCAGGGGGCGGGGAATGAGCAGTTCTTC.

The chain has TRBV2 and TRBJ1-4; D is ambiguous. CDR1 is SNHLY, CDR2 FYNNEI, per germline. Trimming removed 6 bases from V and 0 bases from J, with 17 bases in between. This CDR3 has 17 residues. CDR3 in DNA: TGTGCCAGCAGCGTACAATCACCGGGAGCAACTAATGAAAAACTGTTTTTT. This encodes CASSVQSPGATNEKLFF.

J is TRBJ1-4 and V is TRBV5-4, with D perhaps TRBD1 (6 bases). The CDR3 extends over 14 amino acids. Trimming cost V 2 bases and J 8 bases, with 13 bases left between them. The germline CDR1 and CDR2 sequences are SGHNT and YYREEE (reference sequence). The CDR3 region has the DNA TGTGCCAGCAGCTTTGGGTCTGGGGGCGAAAAACTGTTTTTT. It yields the protein CASSFGSGGEKLFF. The full variable domain, completed using reference TRBV5-4 and TRBJ1-4, is ETGVTQSPTHLIKTRGQQVTLRCSSQSGHNTVSWYQQALGQGPQFIFQYYREEENGRGNFPPRFSGLQFPNYSSELNVNALELDDSALYLCASSFGSGGEKLFFGSGTQLSVL.

The chain carries TRBV19 and TRBJ1-1, with D unclear. The CDR3 runs to 14 residues. Germline V CDR1 and CDR2: LNHDA, SQIVND (reference sequence). V lost 3 bases, J lost 1 base, and 9 bases lay in between. CDR3 protein: CASSIIQPNTEAFF. DNA of the CDR3: TGTGCCAGTAGTATCATACAGCCGAACACTGAAGCTTTCTTT.

The chain joins TRBV24-1 to TRBJ2-1, with TRBD1 as a possible D gene (5 bases). Deletions cut 2 bases from V and 2 bases from J, with 12 bases between. This CDR3 is built from 16 residues. The germline gives CDR1 KGHDR, CDR2 SFDVKD. Here the CDR3 DNA reads TGTGCCACCAGTGATTACCAAAAGGGGACCTACAATGAGCAGTTCTTC. It specifies CATSDYQKGTYNEQFF.

CDR3 sequence: CASSQSPGQGALQYF. The CDR3, as DNA: TGCGCCAGCAGCCAGAGCCCGGGACAGGGGGCTTTGCAGTACTTC. The V gene is TRBV4-1, the J gene TRBJ2-7; 12 bases map to TRBD1. Germline CDR1 is MGHRA and CDR2 is YSYEKL. V shed 3 bases, J shed 9 bases, and the junction held 9 bases outside the gene matches. The CDR3 extends over 15 amino acids.

CDR3 region: CASSILTGGSLEKLFF. The CDR3 DNA follows: TGTGCCAGTAGTATTTTGACAGGGGGCTCTCTTGAAAAACTGTTTTTT. The chain is built from TRBV19 and TRBJ1-4; TRBD1 matches at 10 bases. J gave up 7 bases and V 3 bases, and 8 bases lay outside the gene matches. Per germline, CDR1 LNHDA and CDR2 SQIVND (reference sequence). The CDR3 loop spans 16 amino acids.

This chain uses TRBV7-9 with TRBJ2-7, with TRBD1 identical over 7 bases. With V trimmed by 5 bases and J by 3 bases, 4 bases remained unmatched. The V gene's germline CDR1 is SEHNR and CDR2 FQNEAQ (reference sequence). This CDR3 has 13 residues. CDR3 sequence reads: CASSKGQNYEQYF. As DNA, the CDR3 is TGTGCCAGCAGCAAGGGACAGAACTACGAGCAGTACTTC. Using reference TRBV7-9 and TRBJ2-7 for the parts outside the CDR3, the full variable domain is DTGVSQNPRHKITKRGQNVTFRCDPISEHNRLYWYRQTLGQGPEFLTYFQNEAQLEKSRLLSDRFSAERPKGSFSTLEIQRTEQGDSAMYLCASSKGQNYEQYFGPGTRLTVT.

This chain joins TRBV4-1 and TRBJ2-7; possibly TRBD1 for D (6 bases). This CDR3 contains 14 residues. Germline-derived CDR1 and CDR2 are MGHRA and YSYEKL. The ends were cut back, 0 bases at V and 0 bases at J, with 6 bases in the middle. The CDR3 reads CASSQDRGSYEQYF. In nucleotides, the CDR3 is TGCGCCAGCAGCCAAGACAGGGGCTCCTACGAGCAGTACTTC.

J is TRBJ2-2 and V is TRBV11-2, with D perhaps matching TRBD1 (6 bases). With 5 bases removed from V and 7 bases from J, the gap between germline ends came to 17 bases. The germline CDR1 and CDR2 sequences are SGHAT and FQNNGV. This CDR3 region has 15 residues. CDR3 nucleotide sequence: TGTGCCAGCAGCCCAGGGGCCCGGCAGAGCGGGGAGCTGTTTTTT. Its protein is CASSPGARQSGELFF.

The chain is built from TRBV23-1 and TRBJ2-3; 9 bases agree with TRBD1. TRBV23-1 is recorded as an ORF, its role being uncertain. V lost 0 bases to trimming and J lost 1 base; unmatched junction nucleotides: 8. This CDR3 has 18 amino acids. The CDR3 DNA is TGCGCCAGCAGTCAATCACTTCGGACAGGGGAGGGCACAGATACGCAGTATTTT. Translation: CASSQSLRTGEGTDTQYF.

The chain links TRBV5-4 to TRBJ1-2; possible D gene TRBD1, 5 bases. V lost 0 bases, J lost 6 bases, and 9 bases lay in between. Germline CDR1 reads SGHNT; CDR2 reads YYREEE (reference sequence). The CDR3 totals 13 residues. CDR3 nucleotides: TGTGCCAGCAGCTTGGGGCAGGGCAATGGCTACACCTTC. Translating it yields CASSLGQGNGYTF. The whole variable domain, remainder taken from reference TRBV5-4 and TRBJ1-2, is ETGVTQSPTHLIKTRGQQVTLRCSSQSGHNTVSWYQQALGQGPQFIFQYYREEENGRGNFPPRFSGLQFPNYSSELNVNALELDDSALYLCASSLGQGNGYTFGSGTRLTVV.

This chain connects TRBV5-1 to TRBJ2-3; 11 bases map to TRBD2. The V and J ends lost 4 bases and 4 bases, in that order; junction bases with no gene match: 8. Germline V gene sequence: CDR1 SGHRS, CDR2 YFSETQ. There are 16 residues in the CDR3. CDR3 nucleotides: TGCGCCAGCAGCCCTCTCCTAGCGGGGGGTTCAGATACGCAGTATTTT. Protein sequence: CASSPLLAGGSDTQYF. Combining the CDR3 with reference TRBV5-1 and TRBJ2-3 gives the whole variable domain KAGVTQTPRYLIKTRGQQVTLSCSPISGHRSVSWYQQTPGQGLQFLFEYFSETQRNKGNFPGRFSGRQFSNSRSEMNVSTLELGDSALYLCASSPLLAGGSDTQYFGPGTRLTVL.

The rearrangement joins TRBV4-1 to TRBJ1-2; D is uncertain. From germline, CDR1 is MGHRA and CDR2 YSYEKL. V lost 1 base to trimming and J lost 8 bases, with 14 bases between them. The CDR3 has 14 residues. In DNA, the CDR3 is TGCGCCAGCAGCCAAGGTGTGCCCCTCGGGGGCTACACCTTC. It codes for CASSQGVPLGGYTF.

This chain joins TRBV19 and TRBJ1-5; 8 bases match TRBD1. V lost 2 bases, J lost 6 bases, and 12 bases stayed unmatched. The germline gives CDR1 LNHDA, CDR2 SQIVND (reference sequence). The CDR3 spans 17 residues. Here the CDR3 DNA reads TGTGCCAGTAGTATATTTGCCAGGGGGCGTTTTAGTCAGCCCCAGCATTTT. As protein: CASSIFARGRFSQPQHF.

This sequence joins TRBV5-5 and TRBJ2-7; 7 nucleotides agree with TRBD1. Germline CDR1 is SGHKS and CDR2 is YYEKEE (reference sequence). The CDR3 has 15 residues. The J segment lost 3 bases and the V segment lost 5 bases, leaving 11 bases of the junction unmatched. The CDR3 nucleotides are TGTGCCAGCAGTATAGACCGGGACAGCGTCTACGAGCAGTACTTC. Residues: CASSIDRDSVYEQYF.

This chain uses TRBV29-1 with TRBJ2-4; 11 bases fit TRBD1. The junction had 8 bases not matched to a gene; V was cut back by 8 bases and J by 8 bases. CDR1 is SQVTM, CDR2 ANQGSEA, per germline. The CDR3 extends over 13 amino acids. CDR3 nucleotide sequence: TGCAGCATCCGGACAGGGGGCGCGGACATTCAGTACTTC. The encoded protein is CSIRTGGADIQYF.

This chain joins TRBV19 and TRBJ2-5; D perhaps matches TRBD2 (7 bases). This CDR3 spans 13 amino acids. CDR1 and CDR2 (germline): LNHDA, SQIVND (reference sequence). V lost 7 bases, J lost 5 bases, and 14 bases lay in between. As DNA, the CDR3 is TGTGCCAGTACCTCCGGGGGGCGGGAGACCCAGTACTTC. It codes for CASTSGGRETQYF.

The rearrangement uses TRBV18 and TRBJ2-7; the D gene is possibly TRBD2 (5 bases). Trimming shortened V by 5 bases and J by 7 bases, and 15 bases separated the two germline ends. CDR3 length equals 13 residues. Germline V CDR1 and CDR2: KGHSH, LQKENI. The CDR3 loop is CASSNGVLREQYF. CDR3 coding DNA: TGTGCCAGCTCAAACGGGGTCTTGAGGGAGCAGTACTTC.